This T cell receptor (beta chain) was sequenced for a study of cytomegalovirus exposure and HLA in healthy donors. The table lists this clone with a count of one. The antigen remains unidentified. The V end was cut by 0 bases, the J end by 14 bases, with 18 bases between. The CDR3 runs 14 residues. Per the germline V gene, CDR1 is SGHRS and CDR2 is YFSETQ. Primers for the PCR totalled 60 Vbeta and 13 Jbeta. Generated by immunoSEQ multiplex PCR, the TCRdb table keeps only in-frame clones and is missing some. The sample lists around 130,000 clones; 80% were seen once. Study results and limitations: Generally TCR sequences proved uncommon, though certain public TCRs appeared in numerous donors. 15,000 to 20,000 TCR beta sequences were associated with HLA alleles at 0.05 false discovery rate in a later analysis. Productive status was seen about 90% or about 30% of the time for most TCR beta V segments in an earlier analysis.

The source is a man aged 35 to 55 in good health and CMV-seronegative. The J gene is TRBJ2-1, the V gene TRBV5-1; tentatively, D is TRBD2 (5 bases). Material for sequencing was PBMCs. CDR3 in DNA: TGCGCCAGCAGCTTGGGCCTAGCAGGAAGTACGGAGTTCTTC. Its translation: CASSLGLAGSTEFF.